These T cell receptor beta chains were read from a single sample in a study of graft-versus-host responses after intestinal transplantation. Repertoires were generated with immunoSEQ multiplex PCR, while TCRdb's copy carries only in-frame clones and drops some. In the table there are about 100,000 clones, roughly nine tenths of which are singletons. The antigens for these receptors are not known. Sequenced material: unstimulated CD4+ T cells sorted from spleen or lymph node cells, taken before transplant. The receptors originated from a human donor who was the organ donor for an intestinal transplant. Both conserved end residues are part of each CDR3. Each record gives: J gene, V gene, clone size, D gene, CDR3 protein, CDR3 DNA. The D gene is left open where the match is weak. For some rows the clone size is stated as once, few or many, or as a class when expanded; others skip it.

>TRBJ2-3|TRBV25-1|few|-
CASARDSHTDTQYF
TGTGCCAGCGCCCGGGACTCCCACACAGATACGCAGTATTTT
>TRBJ1-5|TRBV28|-|TRBD1
CASSKTGTLDQPQHF
TGTGCCAGCAGTAAGACAGGGACTCTCGATCAGCCCCAGCATTTT
>TRBJ2-5|TRBV15|-|TRBD2
CATSRETVRASGALETQYF
TGTGCCACCAGCAGAGAAACGGTTAGGGCTAGCGGGGCTTTGGAGACCCAGTACTTC
>TRBJ1-2|TRBV29-1|-|-
CSVDNNYGYTF
TGCAGCGTTGACAATAACTATGGCTACACCTTC
>TRBJ1-1|TRBV6-1|-|-
CASSRLSNTEAFF
TGTGCCAGCAGTAGACTATCCAACACTGAAGCTTTCTTT
>TRBJ2-7|TRBV5-1|-|-
CASSVGPGSSSYEQYF
TGCGCCAGCAGTGTGGGTCCCGGCAGTTCTTCCTACGAGCAGTACTTC
>TRBJ1-2|TRBV13|-|TRBD1
CASSPSRDRPFRVTF
TGTGCCAGCAGCCCCTCCCGGGACAGGCCGTTCCGCGTCACCTTC
>TRBJ2-5|TRBV5-6|-|-
CASKVLVSETQYF
TGTGCCAGCAAAGTTCTAGTCTCCGAGACCCAGTACTTC
>TRBJ2-7|TRBV7-9|-|-
CASSLTFSYEQYF
TGTGCCAGCAGCTTAACCTTCTCCTACGAGCAGTACTTC
>TRBJ2-5|TRBV6-5|-|-
CASSYFETQYF
TGTGCCAGCAGTTACTTTGAGACCCAGTACTTC
>TRBJ1-6|TRBV6-1|-|-
CASSSVNSPLHF
TGTGCCAGCAGTTCCGTTAATTCACCCCTCCACTTT
>TRBJ1-1|TRBV5-6|-|-
CASSPPPLVWNTEAFF
TGTGCCAGCAGCCCCCCTCCCCTTGTTTGGAACACTGAAGCTTTCTTT
>TRBJ2-2|TRBV5-1|-|TRBD1
CASSLSLGTGGSTGELFF
TGCGCCAGCAGCTTGAGTCTGGGGACAGGGGGCAGCACCGGGGAGCTGTTTTTT
>TRBJ2-3|TRBV7-2|-|TRBD2
CASSNRLAGGGTDTQYF
TGTGCCAGCAGCAACCGACTAGCCGGGGGGGGCACAGATACGCAGTATTTT
>TRBJ1-1|TRBV5-1|-|-
CASSLIGGDTEAFF
TGCGCCAGCAGCTTGATAGGGGGGGACACTGAAGCTTTCTTT
>TRBJ2-1|TRBV7-2|-|-
CASSLVGGSYNEQFF
TGTGCCAGCAGCTTAGTAGGGGGCTCCTACAATGAGCAGTTCTTC
>TRBJ1-1|TRBV18|-|-
CASSPIPGTANEAFF
TGTGCCAGCTCACCTATCCCCGGGACCGCTAATGAAGCTTTCTTT
>TRBJ2-1|TRBV4-1|-|-
CASSQTFGGSSYNEQFF
TGCGCCAGCAGCCAAACGTTCGGGGGAAGCTCCTACAATGAGCAGTTCTTC
>TRBJ2-7|TRBV5-6|-|-
CASSLGRYEQYF
TGTGCCAGCAGCTTGGGCCGCTACGAGCAGTACTTC
>TRBJ2-3|TRBV28|-|-
CASGAGWGIPDTQYF
TGTGCCAGCGGGGCAGGGTGGGGGATTCCAGATACGCAGTATTTT
>TRBJ2-1|TRBV18|-|TRBD1
CASSPPQGAPSYNEQFF
TGTGCCAGCTCACCACCCCAGGGGGCCCCCTCCTACAATGAGCAGTTCTTC
>TRBJ2-7|TRBV2|-|TRBD2
CASTRLAELREQYF
TGTGCCAGCACCCGACTAGCGGAACTACGGGAGCAGTACTTC
>TRBJ1-5|TRBV2|-|-
CASSGWEVPQPQHF
TGTGCCAGCAGTGGATGGGAGGTCCCCCAGCCCCAGCATTTT
>TRBJ2-3|TRBV5-1|-|-
CASRSGADTQYF
TGCGCCAGCAGGTCGGGGGCAGATACGCAGTATTTT
>TRBJ2-5|TRBV6-6|once|TRBD2
CASSFLGGEWGTQYF
TGTGCCAGCAGTTTTCTCGGGGGGGAGTGGGGGACCCAGTACTTC
>TRBJ2-2|TRBV7-2|-|TRBD2
CASSFLGLARTGELFF
TGTGCCAGCAGCTTTCTGGGACTAGCTAGGACCGGGGAGCTGTTTTTT
>TRBJ1-5|TRBV5-8|once|-
CASSSFQPQHF
TGTGCCAGCAGTTCTTTTCAGCCCCAGCATTTT
>TRBJ1-6|TRBV4-1|-|-
CASSQGHQGYNSPLHF
TGCGCCAGCAGCCAAGGACACCAGGGTTATAATTCACCCCTCCACTTT
>TRBJ2-7|TRBV6-5|-|TRBD2
CASSSTSGGLYEQYF
TGTGCCAGCTCGTCGACTAGCGGGGGGCTCTACGAGCAGTACTTC
>TRBJ2-3|TRBV4-1|-|-
CASSQVSAGGTDTQYF
TGCGCCAGCAGCCAAGTGTCAGCTGGGGGCACAGATACGCAGTATTTT
>TRBJ2-3|TRBV29-1|-|TRBD1
CSGTVSTDTQYF
TGCAGTGGGACAGTTAGCACAGATACGCAGTATTTT
>TRBJ2-7|TRBV4-1|-|-
CASSRGQEQYF
TGCGCCAGCAGCCGGGGGCAGGAGCAGTACTTC
>TRBJ1-1|TRBV5-8|-|-
CASSSQTVMNTEAFF
TGTGCCAGCAGCTCTCAGACCGTCATGAACACTGAAGCTTTCTTT
>TRBJ1-5|TRBV18|-|TRBD1
CASSPPGTGEQPQHF
TGTGCCAGCTCACCACCAGGGACAGGGGAACAGCCCCAGCATTTT
>TRBJ1-1|TRBV6-1|-|TRBD1
CASSLSGTENTEAFF
TGTGCCAGCAGCCTATCCGGGACAGAGAACACTGAAGCTTTCTTT
>TRBJ1-1|TRBV7-8|-|-
CASSLRQSILNTEAFF
TGTGCCAGCAGCTTACGACAGAGCATTCTGAACACTGAAGCTTTCTTT
>TRBJ1-3|TRBV4-2|-|TRBD1
CASSRSGTGGNTIYF
TGTGCCAGCAGTCGATCCGGGACAGGGGGGAACACCATATATTTT
>TRBJ2-3|TRBV4-2|-|TRBD2
CASSLTSGGLTDTQYF
TGTGCCAGCAGCCTAACTAGCGGGGGCCTCACAGATACGCAGTATTTT
>TRBJ1-6|TRBV27|-|-
CASRLAGAGYNSPLHF
TGTGCCAGCCGCTTGGCGGGCGCAGGCTATAATTCACCCCTCCACTTT
>TRBJ1-2|TRBV19|few|TRBD1
CASSHTTGSQAYGYTF
TGTGCCAGTAGTCATACGACAGGGTCACAGGCATATGGCTACACCTTC
>TRBJ1-2|TRBV5-1|-|TRBD1
CASSFGQGAPLDHYGYTF
TGCGCCAGCAGCTTTGGACAGGGGGCCCCCCTTGATCACTATGGCTACACCTTC
>TRBJ1-2|TRBV25-1|-|-
CASSEFGESAGGYTF
TGTGCCAGCAGTGAATTTGGGGAATCCGCGGGTGGCTACACCTTC
>TRBJ1-5|TRBV7-9|-|-
CASSLGGGSNQPQHF
TGTGCCAGCAGCTTAGGTGGGGGTAGCAATCAGCCCCAGCATTTT